This TCR beta chain was recovered during a study of CXCR3-negative and CXCR3-positive naive CD8 T cells. General study findings and limits: Comparably high diversity marked both naive subsets, whereas memory CD8+ cells had much lower diversity. TRBV-TRBJ usage was similar across naive CXCR3 subsets but distinct in memory cells. The TRB CDR3s that CXCR3-positive naive cells carried were more hydrophobic than those of CXCR3-negative naive cells.

Comment on this clonotype: Its antigen is currently unknown.

In preparing the TRB cDNA libraries, 5' RACE with UMI labels was used. TCRdb reworked the 5' RACE reads into one entry per CDR3 protein, no DNA. The table for this sample gives over 55,000 distinct CDR3 sequences. This CDR3 is 14 amino acids long. CDR1 and CDR2 from the germline V gene are MDHEN and SYDVKM. The genes are TRBV28 and TRBJ2-3; TCRdb indicates TRBD2, and absent DNA this call remains unverified. The sequencing input was naive CXCR3+ CD8+ T cells from blood. Subset defined: CD45RO-CCR7+CD27+CD95- naive CD8+ T cells expressing CXCR3 (TNR3+). This TCR was sampled from a human donor in good health. Some clones in this sample may be carry-over from other donors' samples. The CDR3 spells CASTRAGGPDTQYF.